This TCR beta chain was documented in a study of T cells after yellow fever vaccination. About the study: Where fractions had low cell numbers, libraries were prepared from them with the SMART-Seq v4 Ultra Low Input RNA kit.

Germline assignment: CDR1 ENHRY and CDR2 SYGVKD. V was clipped by 11 bases and J by 5 bases, with 12 bases between them. The CDR3 length is 11 residues. This clonotype was found a few times. What it recognizes is unknown. Study-level points and caveats: It was a small share of clonotypes that appeared in both CD4 and CD8 compartments. The secondary T-cell response peaked on day 5, not day 15, but was weaker.

UMIs and a universal primer site were added when TCR cDNA was made by 5'RACE template switching. TCRdb reprocessed the 5' RACE reads via MiXCR and lists one record per CDR3 protein. The profile shows approximately 330,000 distinct CDR3 sequences, roughly 4.3% of them singletons. This material consisted of PBMCs, taken 5 days after the yellow fever booster vaccination. J is TRBJ2-5 and V is TRBV10-3; weak D call: TRBD2 (5 bases). This TCR was sampled from a man between 18 and 35 years old who received the YFV17D yellow fever vaccine. The CDR3 DNA sequence: TGTGCCGTGGGAGCTAAGGAGACCCAGTACTTC. Translated, it gives CAVGAKETQYF.